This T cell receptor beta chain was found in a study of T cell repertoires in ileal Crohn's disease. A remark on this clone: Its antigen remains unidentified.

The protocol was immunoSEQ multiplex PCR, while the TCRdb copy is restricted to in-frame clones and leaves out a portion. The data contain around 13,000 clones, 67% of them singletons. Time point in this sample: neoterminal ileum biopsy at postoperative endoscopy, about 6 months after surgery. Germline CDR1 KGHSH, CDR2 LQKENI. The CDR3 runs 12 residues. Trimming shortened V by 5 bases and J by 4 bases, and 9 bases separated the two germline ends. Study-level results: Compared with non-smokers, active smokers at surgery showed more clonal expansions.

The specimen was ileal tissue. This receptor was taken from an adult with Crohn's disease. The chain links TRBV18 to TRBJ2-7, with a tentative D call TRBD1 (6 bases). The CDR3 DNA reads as TGTGCCAGCTCATCCGGACAGTACGAGCAGTACTTC. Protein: CASSSGQYEQYF. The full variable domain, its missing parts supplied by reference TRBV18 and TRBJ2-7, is NAGVMQNPRHLVRRRGQEARLRCSPMKGHSHVYWYRQLPEEGLKFMVYLQKENIIDESGMPKERFSAEFPKEGPSILRIQQVVRGDSAAYFCASSSGQYEQYFGPGTRLTVT.